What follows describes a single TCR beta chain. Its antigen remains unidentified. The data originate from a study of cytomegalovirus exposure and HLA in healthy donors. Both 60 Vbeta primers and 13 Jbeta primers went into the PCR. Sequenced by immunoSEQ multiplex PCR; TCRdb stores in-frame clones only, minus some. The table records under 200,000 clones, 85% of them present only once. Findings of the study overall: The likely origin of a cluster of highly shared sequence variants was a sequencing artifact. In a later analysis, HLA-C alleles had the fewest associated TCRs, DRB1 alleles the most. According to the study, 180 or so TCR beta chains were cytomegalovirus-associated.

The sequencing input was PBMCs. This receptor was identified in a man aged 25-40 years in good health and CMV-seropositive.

The CDR3 nucleotides read TGCGCCAGCAGCAGACCATGGACAGGAGATCACTCTGGGGCCAACGTCCTGACTTTC. Translation gives CASSRPWTGDHSGANVLTF. This sequence joins TRBV5-1 and TRBJ2-6; 7 bases line up with TRBD1. The J segment lost 0 bases and the V segment lost 4 bases, leaving 13 bases of the junction unmatched. Germline CDR1 and CDR2: SGHRS and YFSETQ. The CDR3 has 19 residues. The full variable domain, its missing parts supplied by reference TRBV5-1 and TRBJ2-6, is KAGVTQTPRYLIKTRGQQVTLSCSPISGHRSVSWYQQTPGQGLQFLFEYFSETQRNKGNFPGRFSGRQFSNSRSEMNVSTLELGDSALYLCASSRPWTGDHSGANVLTFGAGSRLTVL.